One and the same sample provided the 9 T cell receptor beta chains below, sequenced in a study of breast tumors, draining lymph nodes, adjacent tissues. Axillary draining lymph nodes of breast cancer patients supplied the node samples. TCRdb called the multiplex PCR reads again in MiXCR, with one record for every CDR3 protein. The sample records fewer than 300,000 distinct CDR3 sequences, approximately 31% being singletons. Material: axillary lymph node tissue. The receptors shown here come from a female donor with breast cancer. Some clones in this sample may be carry-over from other donors' samples.

The gene calls are TRBV20-1 and TRBJ2-7; 7 nucleotides agree with TRBD1. The CDR3 consists of 12 residues. In germline, CDR1 is DFQATT, CDR2 SNEGSKA (reference sequence). The CDR3 nucleotides are TGCGGCCGGGACAGTTCAATGTACGAGCAGTACTTC. This codes for CGRDSSMYEQYF.

A remark on this clonotype: Relative to the germline gene, one junction end is altered; a read error may explain this. This chain connects TRBV7-7 to TRBJ1-4, with 10 nucleotides matching TRBD1. The V gene's germline CDR1 is SSHAT and CDR2 FNYEAQ (reference sequence). CDR3 length: 15 amino acids. The CDR3 sequence is CASSLGRTGGEKLFF. CDR3 DNA: TGTGCTAGCAGCTTAGGGAGGACAGGGGGGGAAAAACTGTTTTTT.

With regard to this clonotype: This may be a read error: a much more frequent sequence differs by one nucleotide. This chain links TRBV12-3 or TRBV12-4 with TRBJ2-2; D is undetermined. V lost 3 bases and J 4 bases, leaving 6 bases between the germline ends. The CDR3 covers 13 residues. CDR3 residues: CASSFRPTGELFF. For the CDR3, the DNA is TGTGCCAGCAGTTTCCGACCCACCGGGGAGCTGTTTTTT.

This clonotype has at least ten counts. V usage is TRBV29-1 and J usage is TRBJ1-2, with D uncertain. Germline assignment: CDR1 SQVTM and CDR2 ANQGSEA. The germline V and J ends were trimmed by 3 bases and 7 bases, with 15 bases remaining between them. This CDR3 has 13 residues. CDR3 DNA sequence: TGCAGCGTTGATGGACTGGGTAGTGGTGGCTACACCTTC. Protein: CSVDGLGSGGYTF.

This clonotype was detected many times. The chain combines TRBV24-1 with TRBJ2-3, with TRBD2 identical over 10 bases. V dropped 5 bases and J dropped 7; count of bases not matched to a gene: 8. This CDR3 has 15 amino acids. Germline CDR1 is KGHDR and CDR2 is SFDVKD. The CDR3 loop reads CATSAPGSGGNTQYF. Written as DNA, the CDR3 is TGTGCCACCAGTGCCCCCGGTAGCGGGGGGAATACGCAGTATTTT.

This clonotype was counted ten times or more. A read error may account for a junction end that differs from germline. V gene TRBV6-5 combines with J gene TRBJ1-4; tentative D call: TRBD1 (5 bases). CDR1 and CDR2 (germline): MNHEY, SVGAGI. The CDR3 extends over 15 amino acids. CDR3 amino acids: CASSHSTVHSEKLFF. In DNA form, the CDR3 reads TGTGCCAGCAGTCACTCGACAGTCCACTCTGAAAAACTGTTTTTT.

V usage is TRBV30 and J usage is TRBJ2-3; weak D call: TRBD2 (5 bases). Deletions cut 1 base from V and 0 bases from J, with 5 bases between. This CDR3 contains 13 residues. Germline CDR1 and CDR2: GTSNPN and SVGIG (reference sequence). CDR3 region: CAWSGGSTDTQYF. CDR3 sequence (DNA): TGTGCCTGGAGTGGAGGGAGCACAGATACGCAGTATTTT.

This chain connects TRBV5-1 to TRBJ2-7; 7 bases line up with TRBD2. CDR3 length: 13 amino acids. J lost 5 bases, V lost 5 bases, and 7 bases had no gene match. The germline CDR1 and CDR2 sequences are SGHRS and YFSETQ. The chain's CDR3 is CASRGGSEDEQYF. The CDR3 bases are TGCGCCAGCAGAGGCGGGAGTGAGGACGAGCAGTACTTC.

This clonotype occurred a few times. A much more abundant neighbour one base away suggests this may be a read error. This sequence joins TRBV5-5 and TRBJ2-7; tentative D call: TRBD1 (6 bases). Trimming took 2 bases from V and 2 from J, leaving 14 bases between them. There are 15 residues in the CDR3. CDR1 is SGHKS, CDR2 YYEKEE, per germline (reference sequence). CDR3 DNA sequence: TGTGCCAGCAGCTTCCGACAGGCCGGGGCCTACGAGCAGTACTTC. This translates into CASSFRQAGAYEQYF.